This TCR beta chain came from a study of T-cell reconstitution after alpha-beta-depleted transplantation in children. Using unique molecular identifiers, the investigators prepared the TCRbeta library. TCRdb used MiXCR to reprocess the PCR reads, holding one entry per CDR3 protein. The table has roughly 610,000 distinct CDR3 sequences, about 11% seen once; the top ten hold about 4.2%. CDR3 length equals 13 residues. From germline, CDR1 is LGHDT and CDR2 YNNKEL (reference sequence). V gave up 0 bases and J gave up 7 bases, with 9 bases separating them. This receptor was taken from a human donor who donated a stem cell graft to a child with acute myeloid leukemia. Sequencing was performed on PBMCs from the stem cell graft donor, taken from the stem cell graft. V usage is TRBV3-1 and J usage is TRBJ1-1, with D unclear. The CDR3 is CASSQDKSGEAFF. In DNA, the CDR3 is TGTGCCAGCAGCCAAGATAAATCGGGTGAAGCTTTCTTT.